The T cell receptor beta chain under discussion was sequenced for a study of blood T cells in healthy people across ages. PCR was performed a second time for about 7 to 11 cycles using a sample-barcoded 5' primer and a J-beta primer mix. TCRdb ran MiXCR on the 5' RACE reads and lists one entry per CDR3 protein. The sample carries some 930,000 distinct CDR3 sequences, roughly 28% recorded once. Each sample provided at least 6 micrograms of extracted total RNA. This clonotype was found many times. The CDR3 runs to 15 residues. V trimming: 1 base; J trimming: 7 bases; junction bases outside the gene matches: 7. From germline, CDR1 is LGHNA and CDR2 YSLEER. This same sample was also taken into another study, of T cells of mothers and their children. That paper adds: The TCR beta CDR3 read count exceeded 9.5 million for each mother and was several million for each child.

The sequence came from a woman in her 40s in good health. J is TRBJ2-5 and V is TRBV4-3; 9 nucleotides align to TRBD2. The specimen was blood. The CDR3 spells CASSQGSGRGGTQYF. CDR3 DNA sequence: TGCGCCAGCAGCCAAGGCAGTGGGCGGGGGGGGACCCAGTACTTC.